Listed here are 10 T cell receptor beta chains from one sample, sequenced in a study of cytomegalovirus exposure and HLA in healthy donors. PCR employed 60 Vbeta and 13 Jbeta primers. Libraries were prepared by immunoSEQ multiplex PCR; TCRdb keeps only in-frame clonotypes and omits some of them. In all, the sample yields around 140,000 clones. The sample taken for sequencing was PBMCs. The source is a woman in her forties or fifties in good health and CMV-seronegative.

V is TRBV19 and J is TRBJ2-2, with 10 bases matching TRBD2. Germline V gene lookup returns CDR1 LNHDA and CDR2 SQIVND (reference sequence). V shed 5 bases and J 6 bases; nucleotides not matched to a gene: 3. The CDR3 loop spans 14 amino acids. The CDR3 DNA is TGTGCCAGTAGTCCGGGACTAGCGCCCGGGGAGCTGTTTTTT. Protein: CASSPGLAPGELFF.

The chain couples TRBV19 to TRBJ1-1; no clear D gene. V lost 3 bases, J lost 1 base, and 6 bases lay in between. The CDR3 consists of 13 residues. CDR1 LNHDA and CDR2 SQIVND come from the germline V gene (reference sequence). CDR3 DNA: TGTGCCAGTAGTATGTTAGAGAACACTGAAGCTTTCTTT. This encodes CASSMLENTEAFF.

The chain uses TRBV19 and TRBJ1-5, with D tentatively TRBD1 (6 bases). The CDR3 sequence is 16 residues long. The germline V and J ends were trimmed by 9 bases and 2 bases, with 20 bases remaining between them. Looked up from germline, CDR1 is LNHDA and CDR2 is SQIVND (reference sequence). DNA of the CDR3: TGTGCCAGCCAGGGGACCCGTGGGGTCGGCAATCAGCCCCAGCATTTT. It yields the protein CASQGTRGVGNQPQHF.

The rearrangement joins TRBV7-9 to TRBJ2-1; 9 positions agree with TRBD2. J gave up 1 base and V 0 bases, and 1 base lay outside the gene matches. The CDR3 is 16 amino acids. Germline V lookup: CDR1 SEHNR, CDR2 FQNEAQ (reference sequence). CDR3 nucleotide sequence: TGTGCCAGCAGCTTAGCCCTAGCGGGATCCTACAATGAGCAGTTCTTC. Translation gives CASSLALAGSYNEQFF.

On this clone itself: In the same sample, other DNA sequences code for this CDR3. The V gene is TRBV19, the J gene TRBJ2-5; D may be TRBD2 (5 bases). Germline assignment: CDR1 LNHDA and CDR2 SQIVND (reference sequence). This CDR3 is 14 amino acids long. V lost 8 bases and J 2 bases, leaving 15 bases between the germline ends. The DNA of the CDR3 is TGTGCCAGTCGTCGCGGGCTCGGGCAAGAGACCCAGTACTTC. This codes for CASRRGLGQETQYF.

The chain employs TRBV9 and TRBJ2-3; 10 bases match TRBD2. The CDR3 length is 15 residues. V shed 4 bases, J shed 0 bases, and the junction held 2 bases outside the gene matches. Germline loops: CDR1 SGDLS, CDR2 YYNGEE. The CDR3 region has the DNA TGTGCCAGCAGCACACTAGCGGGGAGCACAGATACGCAGTATTTT. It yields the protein CASSTLAGSTDTQYF.

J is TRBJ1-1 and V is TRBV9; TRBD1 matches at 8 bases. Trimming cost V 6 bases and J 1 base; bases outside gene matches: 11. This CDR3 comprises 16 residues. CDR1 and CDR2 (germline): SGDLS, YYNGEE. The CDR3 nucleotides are TGTGCCAGCACGCGGGGCAGGGGGCCTTCGAACACTGAAGCTTTCTTT. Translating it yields CASTRGRGPSNTEAFF.

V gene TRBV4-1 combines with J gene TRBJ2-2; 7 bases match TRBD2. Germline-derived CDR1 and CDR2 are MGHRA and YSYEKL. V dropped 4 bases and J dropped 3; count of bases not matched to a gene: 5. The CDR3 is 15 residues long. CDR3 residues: CASSRQRGDTGELFF. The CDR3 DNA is TGCGCCAGCAGCCGCCAACGGGGGGACACCGGGGAGCTGTTTTTT.

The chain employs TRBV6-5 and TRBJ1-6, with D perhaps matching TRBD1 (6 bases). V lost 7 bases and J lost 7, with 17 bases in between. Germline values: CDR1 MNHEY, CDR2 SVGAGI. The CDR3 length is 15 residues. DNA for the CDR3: TGTGCCAGCACCAGAACAGGGTTAGCGAATTCACCCCTCCACTTT. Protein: CASTRTGLANSPLHF.

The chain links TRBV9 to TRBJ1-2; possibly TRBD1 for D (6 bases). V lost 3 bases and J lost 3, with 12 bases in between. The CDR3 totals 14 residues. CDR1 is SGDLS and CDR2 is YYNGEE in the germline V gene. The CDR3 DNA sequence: TGTGCCAGCAGCGCGACAGGCGCCTACTATGGCTACACCTTC. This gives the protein CASSATGAYYGYTF. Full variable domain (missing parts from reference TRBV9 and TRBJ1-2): DSGVTQTPKHLITATGQRVTLRCSPRSGDLSVYWYQQSLDQGLQFLIQYYNGEERAKGNILERFSAQQFPDLHSELNLSSLELGDSALYFCASSATGAYYGYTFGSGTRLTVV.